Listed here is a single TCR beta chain. The target antigen is unknown. CDR3 size: 13 residues. V gave up 3 bases and J gave up 6 bases, with 11 bases separating them. This sample stems from a study of CD8 T cells in Susac syndrome. General observations from the study: Susac CD8+ clonal expansion peaked in TEMRA cells and active patients.

It was with random hexamers that roughly 0.45 to 1 ug RNA was reverse transcribed. MiXCR, run by TCRdb on the immunoSEQ multiplex PCR reads, gives a single entry per CDR3 protein. The sample includes roughly 25,000 distinct CDR3 sequences, over 85% of them seen just once. The sample comprised CD8+ T cells from PBMCs. The source of this sequence is a human donor with Susac syndrome. The V gene is TRBV12-3 or TRBV12-4, the J gene TRBJ1-1, with no clear D. The CDR3 loop reads CASSFSPGAEAFF. CDR3 coding DNA: TGTGCCAGCAGTTTCTCCCCGGGAGCTGAAGCTTTCTTT.